Each of the 27 T cell receptor beta chains below was sequenced from the same sample in a study of T cell repertoires in cytomegalovirus infection. TCRdb re-analysed the reads in MiXCR, keeping a single row per CDR3 protein. The data contain more than 150,000 distinct CDR3 sequences, approximately 20% of them singletons. Sequenced input: PBMCs. The source of these receptors is a human donor in good health (CMV status not recorded). Some clones in this sample may be carry-over from other donors' samples.

This clonotype was detected ten times or more. The chain links TRBV7-9 to TRBJ2-1; 7 nucleotides align to TRBD1. After removal of 5 bases from V and 1 base from J, the junction contained 11 bases not matched to a gene. Per germline, CDR1 SEHNR and CDR2 FQNEAQ (reference sequence). This CDR3 contains 17 residues. CDR3: CASSPTPRQGSYNEQFF. Written as DNA, the CDR3 is TGTGCCAGCAGCCCCACTCCCCGACAGGGTTCCTACAATGAGCAGTTCTTC.

This clonotype was counted between two and nine times. The chain employs TRBV9 and TRBJ1-4; no clear D gene. CDR1 SGDLS and CDR2 YYNGEE come from the germline V gene. Trimming took off 4 bases at V and 1 base at J, with 8 bases between the two ends. The length of the CDR3 is 14 residues. CDR3 protein: CASSPLRTNEKLFF. As DNA, the CDR3 is TGTGCCAGCAGCCCTCTAAGAACTAATGAAAAACTGTTTTTT.

This clonotype was detected a few times. The genes are TRBV12-3 or TRBV12-4 and TRBJ2-3; D is uncertain. This CDR3 is 16 amino acids long. Trimming shortened V by 5 bases and J by 2 bases, and 17 bases separated the two germline ends. This CDR3 is CASSLTVFWSTDTQYF. CDR3 DNA: TGTGCCAGCAGTCTTACAGTATTCTGGTCCACAGATACGCAGTATTTT.

This clonotype was seen a handful of times. J is TRBJ2-5 and V is TRBV29-1; D may be TRBD2 (5 bases). CDR1 and CDR2 from the germline V gene are SQVTM and ANQGSEA. V was cut by 4 bases and J by 4 bases, with 16 bases left in between. This CDR3 spans 14 amino acids. The CDR3 nucleotides are TGCAGCGTTGTCCCCAGCGTCCGGGGAGAGACCCAGTACTTC. Amino acids: CSVVPSVRGETQYF.

This clonotype was seen a few times. V usage is TRBV5-1 and J usage is TRBJ2-7; D not certain. The CDR3 has 14 amino acids. Per the germline V gene, CDR1 is SGHRS and CDR2 is YFSETQ. The V and J ends lost 3 bases and 0 bases respectively, with 10 bases between them. The CDR3 DNA reads as TGCGCCAGCAGCTATGACGCGAGCTCCTACGAGCAGTACTTC. This gives the protein CASSYDASSYEQYF.

This clonotype was counted between two and nine times. V is TRBV19 and J is TRBJ2-5; the match to TRBD1 covers 9 bases. Trimming removed 5 bases from V and 5 bases from J; junction bases left unmatched: 9. The CDR3 is 15 amino acids. Germline assignment: CDR1 LNHDA and CDR2 SQIVND (reference sequence). DNA of the CDR3: TGTGCCAGTAGTGTTGGACAGGGGAGAGGGGAGACCCAGTACTTC. This codes for CASSVGQGRGETQYF.

CDR3 region: CASSLAQGGRDIQYF. DNA of the CDR3: TGTGCCAGCAGTTTAGCACAGGGGGGTAGAGACATTCAGTACTTC. The chain is built from TRBV12-3 or TRBV12-4 and TRBJ2-4, with 8 bases identical to TRBD1. The CDR3 runs 15 residues. V lost 0 bases to trimming and J lost 8 bases; unmatched junction nucleotides: 6.

This clonotype was seen a few times. The rearrangement links TRBV12-5 to TRBJ2-1; 9 nucleotides align to TRBD1. The trim removed 2 bases at V and 5 bases at J, leaving 10 bases unmatched. Germline V CDR1 and CDR2: LGHNT, FRNRAP. This CDR3 has 17 amino acids. The DNA of the CDR3 is TGTGCTAGTGGTTTGCCGGGGACAGGGCAGGTCAACAATGAGCAGTTCTTC. Amino acid sequence: CASGLPGTGQVNNEQFF.

This clonotype was detected ten times or more. The gene calls are TRBV12-3 or TRBV12-4 and TRBJ1-1; the match to TRBD1 covers 9 bases. The CDR3 is 15 residues long. The trim removed 6 bases at V and 1 base at J, leaving 6 bases unmatched. For the CDR3, the DNA is TGTGCCAGCAGCAGACTGGGACAGGGGAACACTGAAGCTTTCTTT. Its protein product is CASSRLGQGNTEAFF.

This clonotype was picked up many times. The chain combines TRBV7-2 with TRBJ2-7, with no clear D. V was cut by 3 bases and J by 2 bases, with 5 bases left in between. CDR3 length: 12 amino acids. Germline loops: CDR1 SGHTA, CDR2 FQGNSA. The CDR3 spells CASSFVPYEQYF. The CDR3 bases are TGTGCCAGCAGCTTTGTCCCCTACGAGCAGTACTTC.

This clonotype was counted only a few times. The chain links TRBV20-1 to TRBJ2-5, with 7 bases lining up with TRBD1. Germline V gene lookup returns CDR1 DFQATT and CDR2 SNEGSKA (reference sequence). With V trimmed by 5 bases and J by 2 bases, 5 bases remained unmatched. This CDR3 contains 13 residues. The CDR3, as DNA: TGCAGTGCTGATCCGGGACAGCAAGAGACCCAGTACTTC. Its translation: CSADPGQQETQYF.

The chain joins TRBV5-5 to TRBJ2-7; 12 bases are a match to TRBD2. CDR1 and CDR2 (germline): SGHKS, YYEKEE (reference sequence). V gave up 4 bases and J gave up 2 bases; unmatched junction bases: 7. This CDR3 spans 16 amino acids. CDR3 in DNA: TGTGCCAGCAGCGTGAACCCTAGCGGGGGGGCCTACGAGCAGTACTTC. Translated: CASSVNPSGGAYEQYF.

This clonotype has only a few counts. This sequence joins TRBV14 and TRBJ2-2; no reliable D call. Germline V gene lookup returns CDR1 SGHDN and CDR2 FVKESK. The length of the CDR3 is 15 residues. With 1 base removed from V and 0 bases from J, the gap between germline ends came to 6 bases. The CDR3, as DNA: TGTGCCAGCAGCCAAGCAGCGACGAACACCGGGGAGCTGTTTTTT. It codes for CASSQAATNTGELFF.

This clonotype was observed at least ten times. The genes are TRBV7-9 and TRBJ2-7; no firm D call. The V gene's germline CDR1 is SEHNR and CDR2 FQNEAQ (reference sequence). Trimming took 2 bases from V and 1 from J, leaving 3 bases between them. This CDR3 is 12 amino acids long. CDR3 loop: CASSLQSYEQYF. The CDR3 DNA sequence: TGTGCCAGCAGCTTACAGTCCTACGAGCAGTACTTC.

The CDR3: CASSRQGSSYEQYF. In DNA, the CDR3 is TGTGCCAGCAGTCGACAGGGCTCCTCCTACGAGCAGTACTTC. The chain has TRBV7-2 and TRBJ2-7; 7 nucleotides match TRBD1. The ends lost 6 bases at V and 0 bases at J; junction bases unmatched: 5. The CDR3 is made up of 14 amino acids. Looked up from germline, CDR1 is SGHTA and CDR2 is FQGNSA.

The gene calls are TRBV29-1 and TRBJ1-5; D uncertain. Trimming took off 6 bases at V and 5 bases at J, with 14 bases between the two ends. Germline CDR1 reads SQVTM; CDR2 reads ANQGSEA. The CDR3 runs to 13 residues. Here the CDR3 DNA reads TGCAGCGTAACTATTGACGGCGATCAGCCCCAGCATTTT. Protein product: CSVTIDGDQPQHF.

This clonotype has a handful of counts. V is TRBV6-2 or TRBV6-3 and J is TRBJ2-1; 10 bases align to TRBD2. This CDR3 has 15 residues. Germline CDR1 and CDR2: MNHEY and SVGEGT. V shed 0 bases, J shed 7 bases, and the junction held 3 bases outside the gene matches. The CDR3 nucleotides are TGTGCCAGCAGTTACTCGGGACTAGCGATAAATGAGCAGTTCTTC. This translates into CASSYSGLAINEQFF.

At least ten counts were recorded for this clonotype. V is TRBV27 and J is TRBJ2-5; D not certain. The germline V gene has CDR1 MNHEY and CDR2 SMNVEV (reference sequence). The CDR3 extends over 13 amino acids. Deletions cut 4 bases from V and 5 bases from J, with 11 bases between. CDR3 DNA sequence: TGTGCCAGCAGTTCCCTCGGCGCGGAGACCCAGTACTTC. This sequence encodes CASSSLGAETQYF.

Concerning this clonotype: The junction shows a germline mismatch at one end, possibly a read error. The chain links TRBV5-3 to TRBJ2-7; D is unclear. TRBV5-3 is reported as an ORF; its role is uncertain. The CDR3 spans 12 residues. The CDR3 DNA is TGTGCCAGCAGCTTGTACGCAGGCGAGCAGTACTTC. It yields the protein CASSLYAGEQYF.

The CDR3 loop is CSAVTGEEFNQPQHF. The CDR3 region has the DNA TGCAGTGCTGTAACAGGGGAGGAATTCAATCAGCCCCAGCATTTT. V gene TRBV20-1 combines with J gene TRBJ1-5; 7 positions agree with TRBD1. The CDR3 is 15 residues long. The germline gives CDR1 DFQATT, CDR2 SNEGSKA (reference sequence). Losses at the gene ends were 5 bases for V and 3 bases for J; bases not matched to a gene: 10.

This chain links TRBV19 with TRBJ2-1; 11 positions agree with TRBD2. Per germline, CDR1 LNHDA and CDR2 SQIVND (reference sequence). The CDR3 sequence is 14 residues long. V dropped 5 bases and J dropped 7; count of bases not matched to a gene: 4. For the CDR3, the DNA is TGTGCCAGTAGTCAGGGACTAGCGGCGAATGAGCAGTTCTTC. It translates to CASSQGLAANEQFF.

This clonotype was found many times. This chain links TRBV12-3 or TRBV12-4 with TRBJ2-7; unclear D gene. The V end was cut by 3 bases, the J end by 4 bases, with 7 bases between. CDR3 length: 12 residues. CDR3 DNA: TGTGCCAGCAGTTTTCAGCCTTACGAGCAGTACTTC. This sequence encodes CASSFQPYEQYF.

This clonotype was seen at least ten times. V is TRBV5-1 and J is TRBJ2-7; TRBD1 matches at 8 bases. After removal of 3 bases from V and 2 bases from J, the junction contained 4 bases not matched to a gene. Per the germline V gene, CDR1 is SGHRS and CDR2 is YFSETQ. The CDR3 runs to 14 residues. The CDR3 DNA is TGCGCCAGCAGCTCCGGGACAGGTACCTACGAGCAGTACTTC. Translation: CASSSGTGTYEQYF.

This clonotype was counted many times. The gene calls are TRBV24-1 and TRBJ2-1, with D maybe TRBD2 (6 bases). In germline, CDR1 is KGHDR, CDR2 SFDVKD. This CDR3 is 16 amino acids long. V dropped 3 bases and J dropped 2 bases, with 13 bases sitting between them. CDR3 coding DNA: TGTGCCACCAGTGATCCCAACGGGAGAACCTACAATGAGCAGTTCTTC. This codes for CATSDPNGRTYNEQFF.

The V call is TRBV20-1, the J call TRBJ1-2; TRBD1 is a possible D gene (6 bases). This CDR3 has 16 residues. Germline CDR1 is DFQATT and CDR2 is SNEGSKA (reference sequence). V lost 1 base and J lost 6, with 21 bases in between. CDR3 region: CSARAGTLRDIHGYTF. In DNA, the CDR3 is TGCAGTGCTAGAGCGGGTACACTACGGGACATCCATGGCTACACCTTC.

Remarks on this clonotype: Just one base apart from a much larger clone, this may be a read error. The chain employs TRBV7-3 and TRBJ2-2; D not certain. Germline CDR1 SGHTA, CDR2 FQGTGA. V was shortened by 2 bases and J by 6 bases, with 4 bases between the two germline ends. The CDR3 loop spans 12 amino acids. CDR3: CASSLDAGELFF. The CDR3 nucleotides are TGTGCCAGCAGCTTAGATGCCGGGGAGCTGTTTTTT.

This clonotype was seen only once. An end of the junction differs from the germline gene, which may be a read error. V is TRBV25-1 and J is TRBJ2-3; D might be TRBD1 or TRBD2, each matching 5 bases. The CDR3 extends over 14 amino acids. From germline, CDR1 is MGHDK and CDR2 SYGVNS. CDR3 nucleotides: TGTGCTAGCAGCGCCTCCCGGGGCGCAGATACGCAGTATTTT. Translating it yields CASSASRGADTQYF.